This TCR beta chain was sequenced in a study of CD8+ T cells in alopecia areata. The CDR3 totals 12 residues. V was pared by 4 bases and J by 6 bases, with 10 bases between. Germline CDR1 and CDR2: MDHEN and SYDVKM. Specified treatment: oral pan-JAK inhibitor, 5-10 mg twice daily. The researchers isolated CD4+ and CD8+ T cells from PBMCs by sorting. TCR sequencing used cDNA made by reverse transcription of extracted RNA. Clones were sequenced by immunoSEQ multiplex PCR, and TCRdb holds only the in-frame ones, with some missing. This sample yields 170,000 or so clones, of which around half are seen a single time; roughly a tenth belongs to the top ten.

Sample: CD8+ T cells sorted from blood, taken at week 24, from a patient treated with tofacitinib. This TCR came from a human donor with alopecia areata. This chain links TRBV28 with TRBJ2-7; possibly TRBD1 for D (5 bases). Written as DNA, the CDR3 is TGTGCCAGCAGTTATGGGGCCGGCGAGCAGTACTTC. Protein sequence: CASSYGAGEQYF.